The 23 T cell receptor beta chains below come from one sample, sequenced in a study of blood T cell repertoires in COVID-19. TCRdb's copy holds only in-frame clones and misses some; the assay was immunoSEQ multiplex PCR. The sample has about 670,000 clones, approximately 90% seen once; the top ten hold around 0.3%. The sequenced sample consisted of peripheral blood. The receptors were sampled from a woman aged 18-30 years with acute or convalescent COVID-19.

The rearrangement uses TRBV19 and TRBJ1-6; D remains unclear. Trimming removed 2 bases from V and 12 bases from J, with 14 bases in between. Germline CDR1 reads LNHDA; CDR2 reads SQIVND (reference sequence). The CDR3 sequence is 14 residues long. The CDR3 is CASSIFGSVEPLHF. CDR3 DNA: TGTGCCAGTAGTATATTTGGCTCCGTTGAACCCCTCCACTTT.

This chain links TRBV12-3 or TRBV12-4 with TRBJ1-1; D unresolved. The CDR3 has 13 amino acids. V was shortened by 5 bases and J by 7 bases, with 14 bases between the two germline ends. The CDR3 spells CASSTSVGLEAFF. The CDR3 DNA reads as TGTGCCAGCAGTACTAGCGTAGGCCTTGAAGCTTTCTTT.

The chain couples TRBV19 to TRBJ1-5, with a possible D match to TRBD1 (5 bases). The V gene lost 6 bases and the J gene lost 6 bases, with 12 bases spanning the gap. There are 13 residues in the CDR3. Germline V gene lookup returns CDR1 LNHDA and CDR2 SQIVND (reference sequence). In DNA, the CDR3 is TGTGCCAGTAGGACCCAGGGCACTCAGCCCCAGCATTTT. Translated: CASRTQGTQPQHF.

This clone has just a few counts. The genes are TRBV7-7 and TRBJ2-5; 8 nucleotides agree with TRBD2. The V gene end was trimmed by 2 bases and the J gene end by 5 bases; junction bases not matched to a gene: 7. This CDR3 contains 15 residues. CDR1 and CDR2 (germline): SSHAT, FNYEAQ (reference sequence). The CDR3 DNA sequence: TGTGCCAGCAGCTTATACGGGGGGGCCGGTGAGACCCAGTACTTC. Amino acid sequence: CASSLYGGAGETQYF.

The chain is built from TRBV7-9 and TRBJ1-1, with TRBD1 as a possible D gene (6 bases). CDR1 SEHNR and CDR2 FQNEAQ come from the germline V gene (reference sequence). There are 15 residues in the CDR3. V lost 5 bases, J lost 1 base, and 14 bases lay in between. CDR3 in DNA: TGTGCCAGCAGCCCTGGACAGCGAGGGAACACTGAAGCTTTCTTT. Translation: CASSPGQRGNTEAFF.

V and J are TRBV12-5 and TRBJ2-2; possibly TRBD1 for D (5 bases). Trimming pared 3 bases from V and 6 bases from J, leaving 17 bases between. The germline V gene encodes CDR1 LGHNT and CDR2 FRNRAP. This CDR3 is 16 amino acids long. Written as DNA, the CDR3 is TGTGCTAGTGGTTTAGGGGCCTCCTCTTCGGCCGGGGAGCTGTTTTTT. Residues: CASGLGASSSAGELFF.

CDR3 in DNA: TGTGCCAGCAGCTGGGCGGGCCTTAATGAAAAACTGTTTTTT. Translating gives CASSWAGLNEKLFF. The chain couples TRBV5-5 to TRBJ1-4, with D unclear. V was clipped by 3 bases and J by 4 bases, with 10 bases between them. There are 14 residues in the CDR3. Germline V lookup: CDR1 SGHKS, CDR2 YYEKEE (reference sequence).

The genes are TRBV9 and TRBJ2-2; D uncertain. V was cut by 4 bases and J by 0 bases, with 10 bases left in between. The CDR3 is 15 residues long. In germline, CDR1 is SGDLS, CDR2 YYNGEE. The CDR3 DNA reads TGTGCCAGCAGCTTCACTGAGTCGAACACCGGGGAGCTGTTTTTT. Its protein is CASSFTESNTGELFF.

The CDR3 bases are TGTGCCAGCAGTGAATTTAACGGTGGAAACATTCAGTACTTC. It translates to CASSEFNGGNIQYF. V gene TRBV6-1 combines with J gene TRBJ2-4, with D uncertain. Germline V gene data show CDR1 as MNHNS and CDR2 as SASEGT. CDR3 length equals 14 residues. Trimming left V 2 bases short and J 6 bases short, with 11 bases between.

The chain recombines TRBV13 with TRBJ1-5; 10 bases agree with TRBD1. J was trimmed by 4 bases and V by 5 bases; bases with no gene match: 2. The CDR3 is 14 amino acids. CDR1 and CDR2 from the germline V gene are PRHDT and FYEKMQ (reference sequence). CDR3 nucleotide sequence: TGTGCCAGCAGCGAGGGACAGGGGAATCAGCCCCAGCATTTT. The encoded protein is CASSEGQGNQPQHF.

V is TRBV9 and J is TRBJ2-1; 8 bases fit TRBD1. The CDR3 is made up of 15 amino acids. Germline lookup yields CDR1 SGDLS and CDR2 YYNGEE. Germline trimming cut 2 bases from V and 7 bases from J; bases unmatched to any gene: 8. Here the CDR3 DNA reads TGTGCCAGCAGCGTTACCCAGGGGGCGTGGAATGAGCAGTTCTTC. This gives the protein CASSVTQGAWNEQFF.

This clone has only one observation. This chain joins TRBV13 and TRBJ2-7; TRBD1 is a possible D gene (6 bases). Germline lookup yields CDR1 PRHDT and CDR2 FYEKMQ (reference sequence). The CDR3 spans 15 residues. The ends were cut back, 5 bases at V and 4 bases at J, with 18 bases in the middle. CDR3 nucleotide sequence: TGTGCCAGCAGCAAGATACAGGGTCGGGATTACGAGCAGTACTTC. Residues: CASSKIQGRDYEQYF.

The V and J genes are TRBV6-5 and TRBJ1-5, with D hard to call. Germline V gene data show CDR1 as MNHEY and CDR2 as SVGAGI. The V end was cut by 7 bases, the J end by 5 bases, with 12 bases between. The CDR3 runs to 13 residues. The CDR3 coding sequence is TGTGCCAGCACTCGGGGATTAGATCAGCCCCAGCATTTT. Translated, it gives CASTRGLDQPQHF.

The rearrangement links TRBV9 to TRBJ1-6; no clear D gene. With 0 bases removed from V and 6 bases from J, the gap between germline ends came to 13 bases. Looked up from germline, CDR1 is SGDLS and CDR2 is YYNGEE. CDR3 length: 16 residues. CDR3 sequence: CASSVAWPGRNSPLHF. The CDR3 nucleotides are TGTGCCAGCAGCGTAGCCTGGCCAGGTCGTAATTCACCCCTCCACTTT.

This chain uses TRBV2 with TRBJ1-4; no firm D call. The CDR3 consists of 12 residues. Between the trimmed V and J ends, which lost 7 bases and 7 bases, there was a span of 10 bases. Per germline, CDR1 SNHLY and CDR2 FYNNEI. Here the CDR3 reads CASTREGEKLFF. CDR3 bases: TGTGCCAGCACACGGGAAGGTGAAAAACTGTTTTTT.

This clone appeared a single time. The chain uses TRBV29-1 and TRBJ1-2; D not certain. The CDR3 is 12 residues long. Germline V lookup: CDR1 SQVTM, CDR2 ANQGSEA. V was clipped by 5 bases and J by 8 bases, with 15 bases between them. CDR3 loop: CSVPGLQAGYTF. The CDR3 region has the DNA TGCAGCGTTCCGGGGTTACAAGCGGGCTACACCTTC.

The CDR3 nucleotides are TGTGCCATCGCAACAGGGGGCGAGGGCTACACCTTC. It codes for CAIATGGEGYTF. V gene TRBV19 combines with J gene TRBJ1-2, with 9 bases that match TRBD1. The CDR3 has 12 residues. The trim removed 10 bases at V and 8 bases at J, leaving 8 bases unmatched. The V gene's germline CDR1 is LNHDA and CDR2 SQIVND (reference sequence).

The CDR3 DNA is TGTGCCAGCAGTTACGCTCCCGGGACAGTTAATGAAAAACTGTTTTTT. It translates to CASSYAPGTVNEKLFF. The chain links TRBV6-5 to TRBJ1-4; 7 nucleotides match TRBD1. The CDR3 has 16 residues. From germline, CDR1 is MNHEY and CDR2 SVGAGI. Trimming cost V 2 bases and J 4 bases; bases outside gene matches: 7.

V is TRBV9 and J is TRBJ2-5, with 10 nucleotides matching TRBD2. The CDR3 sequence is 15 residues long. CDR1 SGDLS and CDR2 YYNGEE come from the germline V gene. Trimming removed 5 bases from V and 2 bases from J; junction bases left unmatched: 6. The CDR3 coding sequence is TGTGCCAGCAGTTCTAGCGGGGGACCTCAAGAGACCCAGTACTTC. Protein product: CASSSSGGPQETQYF.

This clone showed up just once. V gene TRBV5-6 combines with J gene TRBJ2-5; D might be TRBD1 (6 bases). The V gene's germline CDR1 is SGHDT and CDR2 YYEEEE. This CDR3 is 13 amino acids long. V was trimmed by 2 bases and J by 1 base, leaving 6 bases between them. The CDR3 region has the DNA TGTGCCAGCAGCTTAGGGGGCCAAGAGACCCAGTACTTC. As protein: CASSLGGQETQYF.

The CDR3 here is CASSLVGLAGGSYEQYF. CDR3 coding DNA: TGCGCCAGCAGCTTGGTAGGACTAGCGGGGGGGTCCTACGAGCAGTACTTC. V and J are TRBV5-1 and TRBJ2-7, with 15 bases identical to TRBD2. J was trimmed by 1 base and V by 0 bases; bases with no gene match: 2. The CDR3 has 17 amino acids. The germline V gene encodes CDR1 SGHRS and CDR2 YFSETQ.

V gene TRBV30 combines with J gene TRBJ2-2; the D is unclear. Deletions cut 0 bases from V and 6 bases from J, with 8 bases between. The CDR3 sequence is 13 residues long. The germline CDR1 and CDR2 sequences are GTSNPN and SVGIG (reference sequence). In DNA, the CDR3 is TGTGCCTGGAGTGTAGCCCCCTCCGGGGAGCTGTTTTTT. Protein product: CAWSVAPSGELFF.

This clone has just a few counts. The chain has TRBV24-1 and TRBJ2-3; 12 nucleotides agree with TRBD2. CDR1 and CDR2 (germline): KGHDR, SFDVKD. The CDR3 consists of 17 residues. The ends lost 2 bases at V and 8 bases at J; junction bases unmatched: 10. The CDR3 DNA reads TGTGCCACCAGTGATTACCGACTAGCGGGGGTCCCCGGTACGCAGTATTTT. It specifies CATSDYRLAGVPGTQYF.